A single T cell receptor beta chain is shown here with its context. These data originate in a study of blood T cell repertoires in COVID-19. The germline V gene encodes CDR1 SGHNT and CDR2 YENEEA. CDR3 length equals 18 residues. Trimming stripped 4 bases from V and 1 base from J, with 23 bases between. Generated by immunoSEQ multiplex PCR, the TCRdb table keeps only in-frame clones and is missing some. The data contain a few hundred thousand clones, roughly 91% of them seen just once; the ten biggest clones take up roughly 1.9%. The chain has TRBV11-3 and TRBJ2-7; D possibly corresponds to TRBD1 (6 bases). The TCR originated in a woman aged 55-69 years who had recovered from COVID-19. Sequencing was carried out using PBMCs or T cells enriched from blood (not recorded which). Here the CDR3 DNA reads TGTGCCAGCAGCTCCCTAGGCCGGCCAGGGGTGAAATCCTACGAGCAGTACTTC. Translating gives CASSSLGRPGVKSYEQYF.